This TCR beta chain was recorded in a study of T-cell reconstitution after alpha-beta-depleted transplantation in children (dated by TCRdb to 2016 to 2018). Broadly, across the study: Using TCR repertoire profiling, the study quantitatively followed how T-cell immune reconstitution unfolded in children after TCRalphabeta/CD19-depleted allogeneic hematopoietic cell transplantation.

Receptor libraries were prepared by PCR. The instrument was an Illumina HiSeq 2500. TCR library preparation used molecular barcoding, with unique molecular identifiers applied to normalize quantification of the TCRbeta repertoire. Starting from the raw public reads, TCRdb applied fastp trimming at Q25, assembled clones with MiXCR and retained in-frame beta chains. Each CDR3 protein appears once, grouped with its most common genes and DNA. The sample table shows more than 200,000 distinct CDR3 sequences, and 9.7% are seen once. The top ten constitute approximately 4.7% of the sample. The sample holds many counts of this clonotype. No cognate antigen has been identified for it. Per-base quality was not reported, and no clone a single base away is much larger than it. V and J are truncated by 10 bases and 5 bases respectively, leaving an intervening sequence of 15 bases. The CDR3 covers 12 residues, taking in both the cysteine and the phenylalanine. CDR3 DNA only is kept here, 36 bases in frame from base 1. In the germline V gene, CDR1 corresponds to MDHEN and CDR2 to SYDVKM.

The sequence links TRBV28 to TRBJ2-7; the D gene could be either TRBD1 or TRBD2, each agreeing at 6 bases. Sequenced here: PBMCs from the stem cell graft donor, sampled from the stem cell graft. The clonotype was recovered from a human donor who donated a stem cell graft to a child with SCID. The DNA sequence is given as TGTGCCACTCGGGGGCTGCCCCACGAGCAGTACTTC. The encoded protein is CATRGLPHEQYF.